The present T cell receptor (beta chain) was sequenced within a study of beta chain features in type 1 diabetes. Germline V gene data show CDR1 as SNHLY and CDR2 as FYNNEI. This CDR3 has 16 amino acids. V was shortened by 5 bases and J by 0 bases, with 14 bases between the two germline ends. Expressed TCRB transcripts were sequenced because the entire RNA isolate underwent reverse transcription. TCRdb keeps only in-frame clones here, not all; method: immunoSEQ multiplex PCR. This table holds 350,000 to 400,000 clones, around 15% found once. Sequenced material: naive CD4+ T cells from blood. This TCR came from a woman aged 18-29 years in good health. The gene calls are TRBV2 and TRBJ2-1, with a possible D match to TRBD2 (5 bases). The CDR3 protein is CASSREDSRSYNEQFF. The CDR3 DNA reads TGTGCCAGCAGTAGAGAGGACTCCCGCTCCTACAATGAGCAGTTCTTC.